Below are 8 T cell receptor beta chains sequenced from a single sample in a study of OX40 agonist ivuxolimab in advanced cancers. Profiled with immunoSEQ multiplex PCR; TCRdb holds only in-frame clones, not every one. Here the sample spans fewer than 20,000 clones, around 88% being singletons. The sequenced sample was CD4+ or CD8+ T cells sorted from blood, obtained in a trial of the OX40 agonist ivuxolimab. The source is an adult with an advanced solid tumor such as melanoma, head and neck, liver or kidney cancer.

The V call is TRBV2, the J call TRBJ2-5, with a weak D call TRBD2 (6 bases). V lost 2 bases to trimming and J lost 1 base, with 17 bases between them. This CDR3 is 17 amino acids long. CDR1 and CDR2 from the germline V gene are SNHLY and FYNNEI. The CDR3 DNA reads TGTGCCAGCAGTGAACCCCGACTAGAACGGGTCCAAGAGACCCAGTACTTC. This translates into CASSEPRLERVQETQYF.

This clone was seen a handful of times. V gene TRBV27 combines with J gene TRBJ2-7; possibly TRBD2 for D (6 bases). There are 15 residues in the CDR3. V lost 5 bases and J lost 3, with 17 bases in between. Germline V gene data show CDR1 as MNHEY and CDR2 as SMNVEV (reference sequence). This chain's CDR3 is CASSKRWDSNYEQYF. The CDR3 DNA is TGTGCCAGCAGTAAACGATGGGACTCTAACTACGAGCAGTACTTC.

Details on this clone: Other DNA sequences from this sample encode an identical CDR3 as well. The chain uses TRBV5-5 and TRBJ2-7, with D unclear. The CDR3 has 12 residues. Trimming stripped 0 bases from V and 4 bases from J, with 5 bases between. Germline V gene sequence: CDR1 SGHKS, CDR2 YYEKEE (reference sequence). The CDR3 spells CASSLGGYEQYF. The DNA for the CDR3 is TGTGCCAGCAGCTTGGGGGGTTACGAGCAGTACTTC.

This clone has just one count. The J gene is TRBJ2-1, the V gene TRBV7-3; possible D gene TRBD2, 5 bases. Looked up from germline, CDR1 is SGHTA and CDR2 is FQGTGA. The CDR3 loop spans 15 amino acids. Trimming pared 5 bases from V and 0 bases from J, leaving 11 bases between. The CDR3 DNA reads TGTGCCAGCAGCCAGACTAAGAGCTCCTACAATGAGCAGTTCTTC. It encodes CASSQTKSSYNEQFF.

This clone occurred once. This chain uses TRBV19 with TRBJ1-3; D uncertain. The germline V gene has CDR1 LNHDA and CDR2 SQIVND (reference sequence). CDR3 length: 13 residues. V was shortened by 7 bases and J by 0 bases, with 7 bases between the two germline ends. CDR3 sequence reads: CASKQISGNTIYF. CDR3 nucleotide sequence: TGTGCCAGTAAGCAGATCTCTGGAAACACCATATATTTT.

The chain is built from TRBV7-3 and TRBJ2-1; weak D call: TRBD2 (6 bases). The CDR3 loop spans 13 amino acids. The germline V gene has CDR1 SGHTA and CDR2 FQGTGA. V was clipped by 8 bases and J by 3 bases, with 11 bases between them. Written as DNA, the CDR3 is TGTGCCAGCTTTCGGCGGGACTACAATGAGCAGTTCTTC. Translated: CASFRRDYNEQFF. Complete variable domain (other parts from reference TRBV7-3 and TRBJ2-1): GAGVSQTPSNKVTEKGKYVELRCDPISGHTALYWYRQSLGQGPEFLIYFQGTGAADDSGLPNDRFFAVRPEGSVSTLKIQRTERGDSAVYLCASFRRDYNEQFFGPGTRLTVL.

This clone was seen just once. This sequence joins TRBV19 and TRBJ1-1; 9 nucleotides align to TRBD1. Losses at the gene ends were 7 bases for V and 4 bases for J; bases not matched to a gene: 7. Per the germline V gene, CDR1 is LNHDA and CDR2 is SQIVND (reference sequence). The CDR3 totals 14 residues. The CDR3: CASIRQGVGTEAFF. The CDR3 coding sequence is TGTGCCAGTATCAGACAGGGGGTGGGCACTGAAGCTTTCTTT.

The chain has TRBV28 and TRBJ2-3; D call uncertain. The CDR3 totals 11 residues. V lost 2 bases, J lost 11 bases, and 8 bases lay in between. The germline gives CDR1 MDHEN, CDR2 SYDVKM. Here the CDR3 reads CASSLELEQYF. CDR3 DNA sequence: TGTGCCAGCAGTTTAGAGTTGGAGCAGTATTTT.